The source of this T cell receptor beta chain is a study of T cells in localized non-small cell lung cancer. The CDR3 is 15 amino acids. Germline V gene sequence: CDR1 SNHLY, CDR2 FYNNEI. Repertoires were generated with immunoSEQ multiplex PCR, while TCRdb's copy carries only in-frame clones and drops some. The data show tens of thousands of clones, around 80% seen once. The TCR originated in a male donor older than 55 with stage III squamous cell lung carcinoma. This specimen was peripheral blood, taken before any cancer treatment. This chain connects TRBV2 to TRBJ2-6; 8 bases agree with TRBD1. The CDR3 protein is CANQGAKTGANVLTF. CDR3 nucleotide sequence: TGTGCTAATCAGGGGGCGAAGACTGGGGCCAACGTCCTGACTTTC.